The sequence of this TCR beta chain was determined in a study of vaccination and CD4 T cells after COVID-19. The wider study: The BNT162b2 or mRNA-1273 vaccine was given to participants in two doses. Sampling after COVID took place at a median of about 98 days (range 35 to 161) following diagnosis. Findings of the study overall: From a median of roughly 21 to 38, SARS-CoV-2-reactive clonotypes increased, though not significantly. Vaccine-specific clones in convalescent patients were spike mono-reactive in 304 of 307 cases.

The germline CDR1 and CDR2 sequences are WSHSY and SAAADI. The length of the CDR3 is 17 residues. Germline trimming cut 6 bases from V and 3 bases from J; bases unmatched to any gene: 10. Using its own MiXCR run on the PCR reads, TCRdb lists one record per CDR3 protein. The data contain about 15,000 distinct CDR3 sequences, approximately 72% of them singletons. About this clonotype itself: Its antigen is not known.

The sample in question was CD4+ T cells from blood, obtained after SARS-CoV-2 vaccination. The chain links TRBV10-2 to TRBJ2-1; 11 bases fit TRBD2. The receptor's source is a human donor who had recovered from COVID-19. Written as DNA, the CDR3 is TGCGCCAGCAGGACTAGCGGGACTTCTAAATTCTACAATGAGCAGTTCTTC. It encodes CASRTSGTSKFYNEQFF.